The sequence of this TCR beta chain was determined in a study of shared clonotypes between healthy human individuals. Study-level points and caveats: Naive subsets usually exceeded memory subsets in estimated richness.

Sequencing used immunoSEQ multiplex PCR; TCRdb keeps in-frame clones, though not all of them. Here the sample spans 550,000 to 750,000 clones, 92% being singletons. A note on this clone: Its antigen is still unknown.

The length of the CDR3 is 18 residues. V was clipped by 1 base and J by 1 base; unmatched bases: 6. CDR1 SGDLS and CDR2 YYNGEE come from the germline V gene. CD8 cells classed as naive were CD45RO-negative and positively selected for CCR7, excluding terminally differentiated effector memory CD45RA+ cells. The clonotype was recovered from a man aged 25-40 years in good health. Sequenced sample: naive CD8+ T cells sorted from blood. The V gene is TRBV9, the J gene TRBJ2-3; 13 nucleotides match TRBD2. The CDR3 DNA reads TGTGCCAGCAGCGTAATGACTAGCGGGAGGCTGGGCACAGATACGCAGTATTTT. As protein: CASSVMTSGRLGTDTQYF.